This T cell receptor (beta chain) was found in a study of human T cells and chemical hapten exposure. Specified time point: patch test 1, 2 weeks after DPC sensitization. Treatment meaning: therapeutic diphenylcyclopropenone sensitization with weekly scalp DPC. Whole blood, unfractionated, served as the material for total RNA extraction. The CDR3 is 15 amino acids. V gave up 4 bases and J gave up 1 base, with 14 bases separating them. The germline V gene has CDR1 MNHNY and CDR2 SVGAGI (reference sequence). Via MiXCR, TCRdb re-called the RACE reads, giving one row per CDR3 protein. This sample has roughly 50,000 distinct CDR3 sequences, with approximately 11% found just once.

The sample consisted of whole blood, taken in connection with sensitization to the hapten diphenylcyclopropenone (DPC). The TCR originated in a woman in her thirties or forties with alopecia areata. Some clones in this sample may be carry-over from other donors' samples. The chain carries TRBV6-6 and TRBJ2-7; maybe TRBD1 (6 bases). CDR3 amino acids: CASSSPTGSSYEQYF. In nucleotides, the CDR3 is TGTGCCAGCAGTTCTCCGACAGGATCTTCCTACGAGCAGTACTTC.